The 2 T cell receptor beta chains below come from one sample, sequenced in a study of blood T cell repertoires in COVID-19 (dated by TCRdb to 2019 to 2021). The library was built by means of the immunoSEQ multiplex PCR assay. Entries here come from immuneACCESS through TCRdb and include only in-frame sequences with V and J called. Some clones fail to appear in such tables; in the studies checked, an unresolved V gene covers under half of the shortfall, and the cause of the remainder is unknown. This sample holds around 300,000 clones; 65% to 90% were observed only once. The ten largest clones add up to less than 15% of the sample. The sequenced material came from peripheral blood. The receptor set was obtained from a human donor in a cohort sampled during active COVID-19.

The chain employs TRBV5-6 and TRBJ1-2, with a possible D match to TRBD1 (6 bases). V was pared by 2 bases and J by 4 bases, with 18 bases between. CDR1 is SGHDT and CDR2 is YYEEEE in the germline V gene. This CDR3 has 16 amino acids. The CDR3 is CASSLQGRGLRYGYTF. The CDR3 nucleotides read TGTGCCAGCAGCTTACAGGGTAGGGGCCTTCGCTATGGCTACACCTTC.

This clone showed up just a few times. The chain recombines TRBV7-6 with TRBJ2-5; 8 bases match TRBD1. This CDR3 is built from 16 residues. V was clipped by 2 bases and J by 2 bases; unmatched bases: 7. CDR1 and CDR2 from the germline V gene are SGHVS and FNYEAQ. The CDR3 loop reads CASSLTPGGRQETQYF. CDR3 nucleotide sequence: TGTGCCAGCAGCTTAACTCCAGGGGGCCGGCAAGAGACCCAGTACTTC.